This T cell receptor beta chain derives from a study of follicular helper T cells after annual influenza vaccination. Findings and caveats of the study: Day 7 ICOS+CD38+ clones later appeared mostly in ICOS-CD38- cTfh.

A note on this clone: Its specificity is unknown.

CDR3 size: 11 residues. V lost 6 bases to trimming and J lost 3 bases, with 9 bases between them. Germline lookup yields CDR1 DFQATT and CDR2 SNEGSKA (reference sequence). Indicated time point: 2013-2014 season, 7 days after vaccination. Donors with HIV/AIDS, active malignancy, immunomodulators or active illness were excluded. Blood volume per time point ranged from about 40 to 110 mL. The repertoire was sequenced with immunoSEQ multiplex PCR; TCRdb's copy has only in-frame clones and lacks some. The sample holds approximately 5,000 clones, over 85% seen once. Sequencing used CXCR5+ CD38- circulating T follicular helper cells from blood, obtained 7 days after influenza vaccination. Subset: circulating Tfh, non-naive CD4+CXCR5+PD-1+ (ICOS+CD38+ or ICOS-CD38-). The sequence was collected from an adult who received the influenza vaccine. The chain carries TRBV20-1 and TRBJ2-7; no clear D gene. The CDR3 loop reads CSASFSYEQYF. DNA of the CDR3: TGCAGTGCCTCTTTTAGCTACGAGCAGTACTTC.